This T cell receptor beta chain was captured by sequencing in a study of T cell responses to AZD1222 COVID-19 vaccine. Overall study findings and caveats: A reported finding is that nearly half of spike-specific TCRs target unmutated variant regions. Spike-specific TCR breadth and depth went up after people got two AZD1222 doses. Spike-wide vaccine-associated CD4 TCRs dominated at 160-218 and 743-854. Donors in the cohort were predominantly white British and more often female, and clonal diversity was possibly underestimated.

As for this clone: Its antigen is currently unknown.

TCRdb keeps only in-frame clones here, not all; method: immunoSEQ multiplex PCR. The profile shows around 120,000 clones, 80% to 90% of them singletons. Trimming at V came to 4 bases and at J to 2 bases, leaving 15 bases not matched to a gene. The CDR3 totals 18 residues. Germline loops: CDR1 SGHKS, CDR2 YYEKEE (reference sequence). The sequence came from an adult in good health. This chain joins TRBV5-5 and TRBJ1-1; 9 bases are shared with TRBD1. The source was peripheral blood, collected on day 0 of MenACWY control vaccination. The CDR3 nucleotides read TGTGCCAGCAGCCAGTTTCGGGACAGGGATTTGGGAAACACTGAAGCTTTCTTT. Protein sequence: CASSQFRDRDLGNTEAFF.